Presented here are 14 T cell receptor beta chains from one specimen sequenced in a study of monozygotic twins with inflammatory bowel disease. TCRdb reanalyzed the 5' RACE reads and collapses them to one entry per CDR3 protein, without DNA. The repertoire shows 440,000 or so distinct CDR3 sequences; the top ten hold 2% to 3%. The sequenced sample consisted of blood. Source of these receptors: a human donor with ulcerative colitis or Crohn's disease, or a healthy co-twin of an affected twin (not recorded which).

The V call is TRBV5-1, the J call TRBJ2-1; TCRdb calls TRBD1, which cannot be checked without DNA. CDR3 length: 11 amino acids. Germline CDR1 and CDR2: SGHRS and YFSETQ. CDR3 residues: CASSPGGKQFF. Looking up the rest from reference TRBV5-1 and TRBJ2-1 gives the full variable domain: KAGVTQTPRYLIKTRGQQVTLSCSPISGHRSVSWYQQTPGQGLQFLFEYFSETQRNKGNFPGRFSGRQFSNSRSEMNVSTLELGDSALYLCASSPGGKQFFGPGTRLTVL.

This chain links TRBV6-6 with TRBJ1-1; the D call from TCRdb, TRBD1, cannot be confirmed without DNA. The germline V gene encodes CDR1 MNHNY and CDR2 SVGAGI (reference sequence). The length of the CDR3 is 14 residues. The CDR3 region is CASSTRTGEVEAFF.

The chain recombines TRBV28 with TRBJ2-3; TCRdb reports TRBD2, a call that lacks DNA to check it against. The germline V gene has CDR1 MDHEN and CDR2 SYDVKM. The CDR3 runs 15 residues. The CDR3: CASSFTIAGTDTQYF. The full variable domain, completed using reference TRBV28 and TRBJ2-3, is DVKVTQSSRYLVKRTGEKVFLECVQDMDHENMFWYRQDPGLGLRLIYFSYDVKMKEKGDIPEGYSVSREKKERFSLILESASTNQTSMYLCASSFTIAGTDTQYFGPGTRLTVL.

This rearrangement joins TRBV5-1 to TRBJ1-1. There are 14 residues in the CDR3. Germline lookup yields CDR1 SGHRS and CDR2 YFSETQ. CDR3 in amino acids: CASSLAGMNTEAFF. Complete variable domain (other parts from reference TRBV5-1 and TRBJ1-1): KAGVTQTPRYLIKTRGQQVTLSCSPISGHRSVSWYQQTPGQGLQFLFEYFSETQRNKGNFPGRFSGRQFSNSRSEMNVSTLELGDSALYLCASSLAGMNTEAFFGQGTRLTVV.

The chain is built from TRBV20-1 and TRBJ2-3; without DNA, the TCRdb call of TRBD2 cannot be checked. Per the germline V gene, CDR1 is DFQATT and CDR2 is SNEGSKA (reference sequence). This CDR3 region has 15 residues. The CDR3 is CSASLLAGGSDTQYF.

V and J are TRBV7-2 and TRBJ2-4; TCRdb gives TRBD1 as the D gene, but with no DNA this cannot be confirmed. The CDR3 sequence is 15 residues long. Germline values: CDR1 SGHTA, CDR2 FQGNSA. The CDR3 is CASGPGAGAKNIQYF.

This chain joins TRBV27 and TRBJ1-1; as DNA is missing, the TRBD1 call by TCRdb cannot be tested. From germline, CDR1 is MNHEY and CDR2 SMNVEV (reference sequence). This CDR3 spans 14 amino acids. CDR3 protein: CASREQGLNTEAFF.

J is TRBJ1-2 and V is TRBV5-1. CDR3 size: 13 residues. The germline V gene has CDR1 SGHRS and CDR2 YFSETQ. The CDR3 sequence is CASSLEKNYGYTF.

The J gene is TRBJ2-3, the V gene TRBV4-1; TCRdb selects TRBD1, and the lack of DNA leaves this call unchecked. The germline V gene has CDR1 MGHRA and CDR2 YSYEKL. This CDR3 is built from 20 residues. This CDR3 reads CASSQEGIETPTTSTDTQYF.

The chain couples TRBV12-3 or TRBV12-4 to TRBJ1-5; the D call of TRBD1 rests on TCRdb alone, since no DNA is present to check it. The CDR3 is 15 amino acids. The CDR3 sequence: CASSLDGNSNQPQHF.

The chain uses TRBV4-1 and TRBJ1-2; there is no DNA to check the TCRdb D call of TRBD1. Per germline, CDR1 MGHRA and CDR2 YSYEKL. CDR3 size: 15 residues. CDR3 amino acids: CASKSGQGLNYGYTF.

The V call is TRBV11-1, the J call TRBJ2-1; the D gene TCRdb calls, TRBD2, cannot be checked with no DNA. Germline CDR1 is SGHAT and CDR2 is FQDESV (reference sequence). CDR3 length: 15 residues. The CDR3 spells CASSRGLRDYNEQFF.

The chain uses TRBV12-3 or TRBV12-4 and TRBJ1-2; TCRdb's D gene call, TRBD1, goes unchecked for lack of DNA. The length of the CDR3 is 15 residues. The CDR3 sequence is CASSLARRSGYGYTF.

The chain joins TRBV7-2 to TRBJ2-6; as DNA is missing, the TRBD2 call by TCRdb cannot be tested. The V gene's germline CDR1 is SGHTA and CDR2 FQGNSA. The CDR3 runs to 15 residues. CDR3 sequence: CASSWRQSGANVLTF.